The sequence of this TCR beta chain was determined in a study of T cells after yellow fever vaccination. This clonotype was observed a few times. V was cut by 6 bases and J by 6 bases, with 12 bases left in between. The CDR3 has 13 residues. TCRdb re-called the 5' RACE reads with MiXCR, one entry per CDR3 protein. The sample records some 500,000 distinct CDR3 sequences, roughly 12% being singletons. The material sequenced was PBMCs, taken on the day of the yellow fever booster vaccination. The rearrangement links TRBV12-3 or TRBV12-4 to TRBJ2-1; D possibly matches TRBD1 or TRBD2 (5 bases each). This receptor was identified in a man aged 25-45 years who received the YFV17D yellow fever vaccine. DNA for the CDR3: TGTGCCAGCAGCGTGGCAGGGAGCAATGAGCAGTTCTTC. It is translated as CASSVAGSNEQFF.